The clone carrying this T cell receptor (beta chain) was found a few times. Its antigen remains unknown. The sample is drawn from a study of Graves' ophthalmopathy and Graves' hyperthyroidism. Notes on the study in general: In predicting ophthalmopathy progression, the model reached approximately 70% sensitivity and around 72% specificity. Among expanded thyroid clonotypes above 0.001 frequency, most also occurred in blood. The 13-signature model separated ophthalmopathy from stable hyperthyroidism at over 85% sensitivity and about 80% specificity.

Amplification targeted the TCR beta CDR3 regions, with RNA transcripts as the source material. RT-PCR with HTBI primers came first, then second-round multiplex PCR. TCRdb analysed the multiplex PCR reads with MiXCR anew, one entry per CDR3 protein. The sample contains 650,000 to 900,000 distinct CDR3 sequences, approximately 40% of which appear only once. The CDR3 spans 15 residues. The germline CDR1 and CDR2 sequences are SNHLY and FYNNEI. V lost 5 bases and J lost 3; bases outside the gene matches: 7. Certain patients were not enrolled. These were patients with other autoimmune diseases, uncontrolled infections, pregnancy or lactation.

The chain has TRBV2 and TRBJ1-5; 7 nucleotides match TRBD1. The specimen sequenced was peripheral blood. The sequence derives from an adult man with Graves' ophthalmopathy. The CDR3 DNA is TGTGCCAGCAGTCTACAGGGGAAGGACAATCAGCCCCAGCATTTT. It translates to CASSLQGKDNQPQHF.